These 9 T cell receptor beta chains came from one sample sequenced in a study of shared clonotypes between healthy human individuals. Profiled with immunoSEQ multiplex PCR; TCRdb holds only in-frame clones, not every one. The sample gives fewer than 1.6 million clones, 98% to 99% of which show up once; about 0.35% is in the top ten. Material: naive CD4+ T cells sorted from blood. This sample's subset: CD45RA+ positively selected. These receptors originate from a man aged 25 to 45 in good health.

V and J are TRBV6-4 and TRBJ2-2, with D unclear. CDR1 is MRHNA and CDR2 is SNTAGT in the germline V gene. The CDR3 spans 13 residues. Trimming took 1 base from V and 7 from J, leaving 7 bases between them. The CDR3 nucleotides read TGTGCCAGCAGTGACTTACGCCTCGGGGAGCTGTTTTTT. This codes for CASSDLRLGELFF.

The chain uses TRBV29-1 and TRBJ2-7; D is perhaps TRBD2 (5 bases). Germline V gene lookup returns CDR1 SQVTM and CDR2 ANQGSEA. This CDR3 region has 12 residues. The V end lost 7 bases, the J end lost 3 bases, and 13 bases lay between the germline ends. The DNA of the CDR3 is TGCAGCGGAAGGACCGACTACTACGAGCAGTACTTC. It specifies CSGRTDYYEQYF.

The V gene is TRBV28, the J gene TRBJ1-4; 7 bases are a match to TRBD1. With V trimmed by 7 bases and J by 8 bases, 10 bases remained unmatched. Germline CDR1 is MDHEN and CDR2 is SYDVKM. The CDR3 contains 14 residues. CDR3 nucleotides: TGTGCCAGCACCAGACAGGGTCGAGGGGAAAAACTGTTTTTT. Protein sequence: CASTRQGRGEKLFF.

The chain combines TRBV4-3 with TRBJ2-2; 8 bases are a match to TRBD2. CDR1 is LGHNA and CDR2 is YSLEER in the germline V gene. Losses at the gene ends were 3 bases for V and 6 bases for J; bases not matched to a gene: 15. This CDR3 region has 18 residues. CDR3 protein: CASSQDPPSGRWAGELFF. The CDR3, as DNA: TGCGCCAGCAGCCAGGATCCACCAAGCGGGAGATGGGCCGGGGAGCTGTTTTTT.

The J gene is TRBJ2-3, the V gene TRBV11-1; D may match TRBD1 or TRBD2 (5 bases each). The CDR3 sequence is 15 residues long. Germline CDR1 and CDR2: SGHAT and FQDESV (reference sequence). V gave up 11 bases and J gave up 2 bases, with 20 bases separating them. CDR3: CAWGRNYRHTDTQYF. The DNA of the CDR3 is TGTGCCTGGGGACGCAATTATAGACACACAGATACGCAGTATTTT.

The chain couples TRBV25-1 to TRBJ2-3, with D possibly TRBD1 on 6 matching bases. Germline values: CDR1 MGHDK, CDR2 SYGVNS. This CDR3 comprises 15 residues. Trimming cost V 4 bases and J 2 bases, with 13 bases left between them. The CDR3 reads CASSAQTGTTDTQYF. For the CDR3, the DNA is TGTGCCAGCAGTGCCCAAACAGGGACCACAGATACGCAGTATTTT.

J is TRBJ2-7 and V is TRBV9, with TRBD2 matching 12 bases. V trimming: 4 bases; J trimming: 4 bases; junction bases outside the gene matches: 6. Germline CDR1 reads SGDLS; CDR2 reads YYNGEE. The CDR3 loop spans 15 amino acids. DNA for the CDR3: TGTGCCAGCAGCTTTCTAGCGGGAGGGATTTACGAGCAGTACTTC. Translated: CASSFLAGGIYEQYF.

As to this clone: Other DNA sequences in this sample translate to the same CDR3. The V gene is TRBV10-3, the J gene TRBJ1-1; D is possibly TRBD1 (5 bases). Deletions cut 4 bases from V and 0 bases from J, with 6 bases between. CDR3 length: 13 amino acids. CDR1 is ENHRY, CDR2 SYGVKD, per germline. CDR3 region: CAISGGLNTEAFF. The CDR3 DNA reads as TGTGCCATCAGTGGGGGGTTGAACACTGAAGCTTTCTTT.

In the case of this clone: The junction and the germline gene differ at one end; a read error may be behind it. This chain uses TRBV5-8 with TRBJ2-1; 8 nucleotides agree with TRBD1. Germline V CDR1 and CDR2: SGHTS, YDEGEE. This CDR3 has 14 residues. CDR3 bases: TGTGCCAGCAGCGCGAGGACAGGGTCCAATAAGCAGTTCTTC. Translation gives CASSARTGSNKQFF.